The text below deals with one TCR beta chain. The antigen remains undetermined. This record comes from a study of vaccination and CD4 T cells after COVID-19. Regarding treatment: approximately nine-day PBMC culture with coronavirus spike peptide pools or control peptides (ViraFEST assay). CD4+ T-cell collection from the unexposed donor predated the COVID-19 pandemic (2011-2018). Antigen-specific T cells were expanded with peptide pools by ViraFEST, and TCRs were then sequenced. Sequencing of the DNA from cultured CD4+ T cells was carried out with the Oncomine TCR Beta short-read assay. It was from cultured CD4+ T cells that genomic DNA was extracted. Via MiXCR, TCRdb re-called the PCR reads, giving one row per CDR3 protein. The data show roughly 10,000 distinct CDR3 sequences, 30% to 35% seen once. The CDR3 spans 12 residues. Trimming removed 6 bases from V and 13 bases from J, with 13 bases in between. In germline, CDR1 is MDHEN, CDR2 SYDVKM.

The sequence derives from a human donor in good health. Sequencing was performed on CD4+ T cells from blood, cultured in vitro. The chain uses TRBV28 and TRBJ1-6; tentatively, D is TRBD1 (5 bases). The CDR3 here is CASRSLGDPLHF. The CDR3 DNA reads TGTGCCAGCAGGAGTCTGGGGGACCCCCTCCACTTT.